The sequence of this T cell receptor beta chain was determined in a study of cytotoxic CD8 clonotypes in ibrutinib-treated CLL. The overall study: Timing of response sample collection was a median around 12 months after treatment start, with a range of 6 to 36. Regarding the study as a whole: Starting clonality was above that of age-matched healthy donors and tracked circulating CD8+ T-cell counts. Increased clonality at ibrutinib response gave way to a return toward baseline at progression.

The repertoire was sequenced with immunoSEQ multiplex PCR; TCRdb's copy has only in-frame clones and lacks some. The sample has around 140,000 clones; around 81% are singletons. V was clipped by 5 bases and J by 0 bases, with 8 bases between them. The CDR3 totals 13 residues. Germline CDR1 LNHDA, CDR2 SQIVND (reference sequence). With respect to this clone: What it binds is unknown.

As input for TCR beta libraries, about 1.9 micrograms of genomic DNA came from cryopreserved PBMCs. The source of this sequence is a human donor with chronic lymphocytic leukemia. Sequenced material: PBMCs, taken after 36 months of ibrutinib treatment. The chain joins TRBV19 to TRBJ2-7, with a possible D match to TRBD1 (6 bases). The CDR3 coding sequence is TGTGCCAGTAGTGTGGACAGCTCCTACGAGCAGTACTTC. It codes for CASSVDSSYEQYF.